This TCR beta chain was observed in a study of blood T cell repertoires in COVID-19. The CDR3 consists of 19 residues. Germline CDR1 reads SEHNR; CDR2 reads FQNEAQ (reference sequence). V shed 4 bases and J 0 bases; nucleotides not matched to a gene: 10. Original analysis: Cell counts per sample came from amplifying reference gene primers. Clones were read by immunoSEQ multiplex PCR, and TCRdb kept only the in-frame ones, dropping some. That table supplies the V and J calls and clone size; D and trimming were determined from the DNA. The profile shows some 180,000 clones, nearly 90% of them singletons.

The sequence derives from a man between 60 and 75 years old with active or convalescent COVID-19. Sequencing was carried out using peripheral blood. The chain uses TRBV7-9 and TRBJ1-6; 9 bases line up with TRBD1. The CDR3 here is CASSSIGQGRSSYNSPLHF. CDR3 bases: TGTGCCAGCAGCTCGATAGGACAGGGGAGAAGCTCCTATAATTCACCCCTCCACTTT.